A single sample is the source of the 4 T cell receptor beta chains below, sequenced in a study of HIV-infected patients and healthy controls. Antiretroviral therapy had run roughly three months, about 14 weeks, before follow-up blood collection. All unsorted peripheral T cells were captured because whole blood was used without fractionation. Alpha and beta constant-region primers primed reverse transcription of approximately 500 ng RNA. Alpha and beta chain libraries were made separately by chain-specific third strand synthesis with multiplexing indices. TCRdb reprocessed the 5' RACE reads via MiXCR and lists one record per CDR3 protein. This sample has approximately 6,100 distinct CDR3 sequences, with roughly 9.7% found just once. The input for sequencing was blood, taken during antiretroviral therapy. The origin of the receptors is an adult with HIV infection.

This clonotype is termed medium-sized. CDR3 nucleotides: TGTGCCATGCTTAAGGGCGGGGGCAGCACAGATACGCAGTATTTT. It encodes CAMLKGGGSTDTQYF. The rearrangement joins TRBV2 to TRBJ2-3, with D perhaps matching TRBD2 (7 bases). CDR1 SNHLY and CDR2 FYNNEI come from the germline V gene. Deletions cut 10 bases from V and 0 bases from J, with 17 bases between. CDR3 size: 15 residues.

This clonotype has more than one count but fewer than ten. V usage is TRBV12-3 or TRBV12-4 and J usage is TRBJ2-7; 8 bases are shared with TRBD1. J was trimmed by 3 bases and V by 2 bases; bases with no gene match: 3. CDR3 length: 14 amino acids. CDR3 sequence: CASSLQGAVYEQYF. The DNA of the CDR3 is TGTGCCAGCAGTTTACAGGGGGCGGTCTACGAGCAGTACTTC.

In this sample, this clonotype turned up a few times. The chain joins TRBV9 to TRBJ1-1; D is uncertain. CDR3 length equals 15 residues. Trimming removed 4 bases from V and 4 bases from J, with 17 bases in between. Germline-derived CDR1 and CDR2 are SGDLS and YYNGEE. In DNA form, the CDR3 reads TGTGCCAGCAGCCCAGAAATCGAGGCCCCCACTGAAGCTTTCTTT. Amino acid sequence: CASSPEIEAPTEAFF.

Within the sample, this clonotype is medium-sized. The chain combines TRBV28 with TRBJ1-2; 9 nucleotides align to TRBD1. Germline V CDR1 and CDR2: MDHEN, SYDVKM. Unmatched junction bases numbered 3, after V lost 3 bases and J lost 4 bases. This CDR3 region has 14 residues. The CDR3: CASSLWGQGYGYTF. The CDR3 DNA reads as TGTGCCAGCAGTTTGTGGGGACAGGGCTATGGCTACACCTTC.